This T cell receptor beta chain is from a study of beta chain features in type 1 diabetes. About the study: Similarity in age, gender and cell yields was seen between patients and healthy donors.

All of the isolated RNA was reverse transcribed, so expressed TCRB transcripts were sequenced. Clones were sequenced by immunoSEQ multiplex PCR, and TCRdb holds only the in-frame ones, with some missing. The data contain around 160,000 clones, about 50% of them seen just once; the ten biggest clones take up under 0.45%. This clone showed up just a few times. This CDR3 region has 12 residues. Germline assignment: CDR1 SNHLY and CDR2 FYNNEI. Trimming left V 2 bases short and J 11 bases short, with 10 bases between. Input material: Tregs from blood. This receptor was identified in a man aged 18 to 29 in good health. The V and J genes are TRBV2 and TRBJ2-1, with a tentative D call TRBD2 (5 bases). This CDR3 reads CASSEFPGKQFF. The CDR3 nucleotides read TGTGCCAGCAGTGAATTCCCGGGAAAGCAGTTCTTC. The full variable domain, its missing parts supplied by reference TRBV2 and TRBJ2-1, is EPEVTQTPSHQVTQMGQEVILRCVPISNHLYFYWYRQILGQKVEFLVSFYNNEISEKSEIFDDQFSVERPDGSNFTLKIRSTKLEDSAMYFCASSEFPGKQFFGPGTRLTVL.